This T cell receptor (beta chain) was observed in a study of OX40 agonist ivuxolimab in advanced cancers. The wider study: Patients assigned to dose escalation were diagnosed with hepatocellular carcinoma, melanoma, renal cell or head and neck cancer. Partial responses were achieved by three patients, one with hepatocellular carcinoma and two with cutaneous melanoma. Findings of the study overall: Among patients with partial responses at 0.1-3.0 mg/kg, clonal expansion was among the lowest. Clonal expansion by week 6 occurred in CD4+ and CD8+ blood T cells (at 0.1 to 3.0 mg/kg).

Of note for this clone: Its cognate antigen is unknown.

The method was immunoSEQ multiplex PCR; TCRdb's version includes in-frame clones alone and lacks a portion of them. This table has 60,000 to 75,000 clones, around 88% appearing once. This CDR3 is built from 16 residues. Trimming cost V 0 bases and J 2 bases, with 15 bases left between them. Germline V lookup: CDR1 SGHKS, CDR2 YYEKEE (reference sequence). The starting material was CD4+ or CD8+ T cells sorted from blood, obtained in a trial of the OX40 agonist ivuxolimab. This TCR derives from an adult with an advanced solid tumor such as melanoma, head and neck, liver or kidney cancer. The chain couples TRBV5-5 to TRBJ2-7; D call uncertain. CDR3 region: CASSLASGPIAYEQYF. CDR3 bases: TGTGCCAGCAGCTTGGCCAGTGGACCGATAGCCTACGAGCAGTACTTC. The whole variable domain, remainder taken from reference TRBV5-5 and TRBJ2-7, is DAGVTQSPTHLIKTRGQQVTLRCSPISGHKSVSWYQQVLGQGPQFIFQYYEKEERGRGNFPDRFSARQFPNYSSELNVNALLLGDSALYLCASSLASGPIAYEQYFGPGTRLTVT.